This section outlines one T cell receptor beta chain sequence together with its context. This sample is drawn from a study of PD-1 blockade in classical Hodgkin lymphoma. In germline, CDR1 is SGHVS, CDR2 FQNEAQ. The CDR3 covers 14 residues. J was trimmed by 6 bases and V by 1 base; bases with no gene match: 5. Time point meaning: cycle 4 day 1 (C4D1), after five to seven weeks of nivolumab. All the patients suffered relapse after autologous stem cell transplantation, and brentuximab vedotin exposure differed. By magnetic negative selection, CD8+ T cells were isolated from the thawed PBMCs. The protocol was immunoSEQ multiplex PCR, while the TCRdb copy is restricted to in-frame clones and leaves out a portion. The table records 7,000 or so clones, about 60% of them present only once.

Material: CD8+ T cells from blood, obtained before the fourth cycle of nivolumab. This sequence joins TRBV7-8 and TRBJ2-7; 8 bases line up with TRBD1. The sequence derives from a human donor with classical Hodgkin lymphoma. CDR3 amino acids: CASSLVDRAPEQYF. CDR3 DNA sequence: TGTGCCAGCAGCTTAGTGGACAGGGCGCCCGAGCAGTACTTC.